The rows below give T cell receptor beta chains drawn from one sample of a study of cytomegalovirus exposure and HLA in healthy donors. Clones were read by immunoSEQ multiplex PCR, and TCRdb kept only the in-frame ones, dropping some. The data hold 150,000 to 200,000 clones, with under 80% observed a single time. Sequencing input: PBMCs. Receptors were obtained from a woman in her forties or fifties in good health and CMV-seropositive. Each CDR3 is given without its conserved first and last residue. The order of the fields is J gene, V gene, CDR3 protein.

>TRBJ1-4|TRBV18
ASSPLGEKLF
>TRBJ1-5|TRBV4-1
ASSQDPPGGMVHSNQPQH
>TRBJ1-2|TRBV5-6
ASSPGLKGYT
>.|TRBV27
ASSPASGGIYEQY
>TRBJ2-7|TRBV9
ASSVGAGTSYEQY
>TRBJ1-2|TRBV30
AWSRETGGTGT
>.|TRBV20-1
SVGTVYEQY
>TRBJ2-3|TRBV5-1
ASSTMPDRLSTDTQY
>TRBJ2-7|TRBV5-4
AGSLTAGINEQY
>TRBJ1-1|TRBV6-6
ASNSFPEAF
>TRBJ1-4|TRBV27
ASSLFPLTGIPNEKLF
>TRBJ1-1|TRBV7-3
ASSLGREIRNTEAF
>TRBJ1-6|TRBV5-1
ASSRWTGNNSPLH
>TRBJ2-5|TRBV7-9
ASSRVGGRETQY
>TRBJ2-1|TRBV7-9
ASSLAGGQGEQF
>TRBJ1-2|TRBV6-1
ASSETGRDGYT
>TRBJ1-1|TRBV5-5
ASSLQGGSNTEAF